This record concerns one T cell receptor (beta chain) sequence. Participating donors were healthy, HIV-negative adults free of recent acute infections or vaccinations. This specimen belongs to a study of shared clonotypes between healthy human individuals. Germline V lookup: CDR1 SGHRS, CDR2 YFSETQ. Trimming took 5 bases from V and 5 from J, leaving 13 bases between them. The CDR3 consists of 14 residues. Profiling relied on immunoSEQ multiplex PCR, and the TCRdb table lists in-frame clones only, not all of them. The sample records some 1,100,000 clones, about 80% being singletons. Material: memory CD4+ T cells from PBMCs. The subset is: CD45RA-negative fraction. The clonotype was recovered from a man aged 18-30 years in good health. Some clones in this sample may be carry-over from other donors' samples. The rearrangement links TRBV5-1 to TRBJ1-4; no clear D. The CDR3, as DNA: TGCGCCAGCAGGGAAACATCGGGGAATGAAAAACTGTTTTTT. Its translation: CASRETSGNEKLFF. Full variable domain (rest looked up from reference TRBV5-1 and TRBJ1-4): KAGVTQTPRYLIKTRGQQVTLSCSPISGHRSVSWYQQTPGQGLQFLFEYFSETQRNKGNFPGRFSGRQFSNSRSEMNVSTLELGDSALYLCASRETSGNEKLFFGSGTQLSVL.